The 3 T cell receptor beta chains presented below share a single source sample, sequenced in a study of blood T cells in healthy people across ages. Together with a sample-barcoded 5' primer, a J-beta primer mix was included in a second PCR lasting about 6 to 11 cycles. In TCRdb, the 5' RACE reads were re-called with MiXCR into one record per CDR3 protein. This sample has about 650,000 distinct CDR3 sequences; 45% to 60% occur once, and the top ten carry less than 15%. The source material was blood. The receptors derive from a woman of 80 years or more in good health.

This clonotype has more than one count but fewer than ten. In nucleotides, the CDR3 is TGTGCCAGCAGTCCGACAGGGTTAAGAGGGCAGCCCCAGCATTTT. Translating gives CASSPTGLRGQPQHF. This chain uses TRBV12-3 or TRBV12-4 with TRBJ1-5, with TRBD1 matching 7 bases. With V trimmed by 5 bases and J by 7 bases, 11 bases remained unmatched. The CDR3 is 15 amino acids.

This clonotype occurred once. The V call is TRBV5-1, the J call TRBJ2-7; D may be TRBD1 (6 bases). Germline V gene lookup returns CDR1 SGHRS and CDR2 YFSETQ. V shed 2 bases and J shed 5 bases, with 20 bases lying between them. The CDR3 spans 16 residues. This CDR3 is CASSFKDRSVVDEQYF. CDR3 DNA: TGCGCCAGCAGCTTTAAGGACAGATCGGTAGTGGACGAGCAGTACTTC. Complete variable domain (other parts from reference TRBV5-1 and TRBJ2-7): KAGVTQTPRYLIKTRGQQVTLSCSPISGHRSVSWYQQTPGQGLQFLFEYFSETQRNKGNFPGRFSGRQFSNSRSEMNVSTLELGDSALYLCASSFKDRSVVDEQYFGPGTRLTVT.

This clonotype has a single count. The rearrangement joins TRBV20-1 to TRBJ2-2; 9 bases line up with TRBD1. V was clipped by 6 bases and J by 1 base; unmatched bases: 3. This CDR3 spans 14 amino acids. Per germline, CDR1 DFQATT and CDR2 SNEGSKA (reference sequence). The CDR3 loop is CSAQGQGNTGELFF. The CDR3 DNA is TGCAGTGCCCAGGGACAGGGGAACACCGGGGAGCTGTTTTTT.